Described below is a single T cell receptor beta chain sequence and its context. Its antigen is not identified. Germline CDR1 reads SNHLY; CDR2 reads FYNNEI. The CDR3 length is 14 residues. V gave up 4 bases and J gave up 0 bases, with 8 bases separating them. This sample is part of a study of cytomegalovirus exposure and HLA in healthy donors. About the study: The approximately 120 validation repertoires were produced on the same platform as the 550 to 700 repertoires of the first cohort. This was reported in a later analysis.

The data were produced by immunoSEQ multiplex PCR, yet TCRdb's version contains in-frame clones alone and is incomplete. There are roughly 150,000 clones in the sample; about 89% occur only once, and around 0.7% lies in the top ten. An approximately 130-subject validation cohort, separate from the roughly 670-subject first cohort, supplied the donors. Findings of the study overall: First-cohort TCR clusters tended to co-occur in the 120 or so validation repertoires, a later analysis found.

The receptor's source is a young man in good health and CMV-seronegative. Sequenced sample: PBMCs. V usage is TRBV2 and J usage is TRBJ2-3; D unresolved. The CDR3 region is CASSALESTDTQYF. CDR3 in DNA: TGTGCCAGCAGTGCTCTAGAAAGCACAGATACGCAGTATTTT. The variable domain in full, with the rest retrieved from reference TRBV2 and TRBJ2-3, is EPEVTQTPSHQVTQMGQEVILRCVPISNHLYFYWYRQILGQKVEFLVSFYNNEISEKSEIFDDQFSVERPDGSNFTLKIRSTKLEDSAMYFCASSALESTDTQYFGPGTRLTVL.